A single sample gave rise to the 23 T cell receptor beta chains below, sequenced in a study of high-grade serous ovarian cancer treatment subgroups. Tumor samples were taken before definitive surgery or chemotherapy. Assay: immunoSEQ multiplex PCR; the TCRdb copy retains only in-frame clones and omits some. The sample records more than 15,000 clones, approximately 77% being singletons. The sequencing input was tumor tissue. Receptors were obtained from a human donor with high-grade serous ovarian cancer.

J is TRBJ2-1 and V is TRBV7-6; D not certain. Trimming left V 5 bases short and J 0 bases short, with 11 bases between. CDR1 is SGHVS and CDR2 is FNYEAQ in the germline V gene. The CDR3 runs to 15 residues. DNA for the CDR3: TGTGCCAGCAGCGGTGAACAGAGCTCCTACAATGAGCAGTTCTTC. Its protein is CASSGEQSSYNEQFF.

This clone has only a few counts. As DNA, the CDR3 is TGCGCCAGCAGCTGGACAGGGGGGAACACCGGGGAGCTGTTTTTT. This sequence encodes CASSWTGGNTGELFF. This chain joins TRBV10-2 and TRBJ2-2, with 10 bases matching TRBD1. The germline gives CDR1 WSHSY, CDR2 SAAADI. V lost 6 bases and J lost 1; bases outside the gene matches: 2. The CDR3 totals 15 residues.

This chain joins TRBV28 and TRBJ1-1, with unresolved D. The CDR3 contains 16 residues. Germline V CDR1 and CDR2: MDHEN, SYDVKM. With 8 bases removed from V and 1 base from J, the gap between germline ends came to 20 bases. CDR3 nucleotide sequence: TGTGCCAGCCAGTCGGAGGGCCGCGGGCCGAACACTGAAGCTTTCTTT. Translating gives CASQSEGRGPNTEAFF.

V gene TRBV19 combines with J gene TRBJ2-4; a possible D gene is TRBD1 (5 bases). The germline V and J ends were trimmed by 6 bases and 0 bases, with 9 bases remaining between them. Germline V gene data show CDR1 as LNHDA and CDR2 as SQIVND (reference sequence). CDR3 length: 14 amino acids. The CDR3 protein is CASSPQAAKNIQYF. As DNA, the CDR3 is TGTGCCAGTAGCCCACAGGCAGCCAAAAACATTCAGTACTTC.

The CDR3, as DNA: TGTGCCAGCAGCCGACTAGCGGGCTACGAGCAGTACTTC. Protein product: CASSRLAGYEQYF. This chain uses TRBV6-5 with TRBJ2-7, with 10 bases matching TRBD2. The CDR3 covers 13 residues. CDR1 MNHEY and CDR2 SVGAGI come from the germline V gene. V was clipped by 6 bases and J by 3 bases; unmatched bases: 2.

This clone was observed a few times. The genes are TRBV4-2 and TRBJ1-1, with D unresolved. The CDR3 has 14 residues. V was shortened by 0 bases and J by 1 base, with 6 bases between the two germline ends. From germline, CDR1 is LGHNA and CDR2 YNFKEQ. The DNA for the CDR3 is TGTGCCAGCAGCCAAGATCCAAAGAACACTGAAGCTTTCTTT. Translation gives CASSQDPKNTEAFF.

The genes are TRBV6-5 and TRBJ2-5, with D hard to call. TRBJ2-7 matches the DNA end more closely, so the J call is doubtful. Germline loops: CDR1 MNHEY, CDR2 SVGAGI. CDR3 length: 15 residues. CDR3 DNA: TGTGCCAGCAGTTACTCGAGGTTTCCGGCCGTCGAGCAGTACTTC. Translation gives CASSYSRFPAVEQYF.

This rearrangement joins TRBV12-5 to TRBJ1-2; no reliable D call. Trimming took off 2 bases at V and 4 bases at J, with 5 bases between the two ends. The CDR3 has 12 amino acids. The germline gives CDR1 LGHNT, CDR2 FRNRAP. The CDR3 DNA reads TGTGCTAGTGGTTTGAACAGCTATGGCTACACCTTC. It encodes CASGLNSYGYTF.

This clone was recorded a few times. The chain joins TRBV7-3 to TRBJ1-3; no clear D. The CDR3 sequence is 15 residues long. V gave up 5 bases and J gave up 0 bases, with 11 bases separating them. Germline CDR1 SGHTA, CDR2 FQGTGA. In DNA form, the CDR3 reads TGTGCCAGCAGCCCGTGGGCAGGCTCTGGAAACACCATATATTTT. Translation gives CASSPWAGSGNTIYF.

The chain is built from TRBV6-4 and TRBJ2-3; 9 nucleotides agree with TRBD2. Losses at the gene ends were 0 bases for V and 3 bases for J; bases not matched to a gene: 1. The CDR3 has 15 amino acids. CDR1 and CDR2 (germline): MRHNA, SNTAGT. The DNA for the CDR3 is TGTGCCAGCAGTGACTCTAGCGGGGGAACAGATACGCAGTATTTT. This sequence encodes CASSDSSGGTDTQYF.

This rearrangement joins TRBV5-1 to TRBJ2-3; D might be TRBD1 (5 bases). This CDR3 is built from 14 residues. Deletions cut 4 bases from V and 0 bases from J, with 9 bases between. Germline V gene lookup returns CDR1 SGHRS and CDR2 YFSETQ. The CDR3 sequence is CASSPRASTDTQYF. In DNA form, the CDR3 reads TGCGCCAGCAGCCCCAGGGCGAGCACAGATACGCAGTATTTT.

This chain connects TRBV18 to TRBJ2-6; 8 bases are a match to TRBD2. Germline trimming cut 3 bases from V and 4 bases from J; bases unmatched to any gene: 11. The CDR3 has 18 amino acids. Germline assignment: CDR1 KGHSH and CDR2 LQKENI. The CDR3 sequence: CASSPREALTSGANVLTF. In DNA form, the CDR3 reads TGTGCCAGCTCACCGCGGGAGGCCCTTACGTCCGGGGCCAACGTCCTGACTTTC.

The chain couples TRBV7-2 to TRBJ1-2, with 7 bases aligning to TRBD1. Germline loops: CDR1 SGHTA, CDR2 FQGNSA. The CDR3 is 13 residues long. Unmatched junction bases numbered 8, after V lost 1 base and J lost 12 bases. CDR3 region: CASSLGDRVLHTF. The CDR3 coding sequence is TGTGCCAGCAGCTTAGGCGACAGGGTTCTCCACACCTTC.

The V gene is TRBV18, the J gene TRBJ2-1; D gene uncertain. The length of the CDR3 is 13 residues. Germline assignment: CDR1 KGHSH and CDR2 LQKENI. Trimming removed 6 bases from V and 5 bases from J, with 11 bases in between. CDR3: CASSESRDNEQFF. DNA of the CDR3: TGTGCCAGCTCCGAAAGCCGGGACAATGAGCAGTTCTTC. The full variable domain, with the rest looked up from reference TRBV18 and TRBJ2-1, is NAGVMQNPRHLVRRRGQEARLRCSPMKGHSHVYWYRQLPEEGLKFMVYLQKENIIDESGMPKERFSAEFPKEGPSILRIQQVVRGDSAAYFCASSESRDNEQFFGPGTRLTVL.

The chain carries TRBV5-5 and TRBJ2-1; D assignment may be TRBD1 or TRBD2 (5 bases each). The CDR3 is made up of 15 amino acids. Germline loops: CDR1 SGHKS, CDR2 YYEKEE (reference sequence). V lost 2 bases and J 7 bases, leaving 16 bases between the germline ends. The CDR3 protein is CASSFGTLRSNEQFF. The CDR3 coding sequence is TGTGCCAGCAGCTTCGGGACCCTGCGATCTAATGAGCAGTTCTTC.

CDR3 in DNA: TGTGCCAGCAGCTTCCGGTCCGGGGAGCTGTTTTTT. Translated, it gives CASSFRSGELFF. V and J are TRBV7-3 and TRBJ2-2; unclear D gene. This CDR3 spans 12 amino acids. V gave up 3 bases and J gave up 6 bases, with 5 bases separating them. Germline V CDR1 and CDR2: SGHTA, FQGTGA.

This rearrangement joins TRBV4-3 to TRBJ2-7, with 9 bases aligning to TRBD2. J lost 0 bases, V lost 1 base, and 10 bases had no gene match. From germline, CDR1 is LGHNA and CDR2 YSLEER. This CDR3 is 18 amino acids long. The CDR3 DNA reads TGCGCCAGCAGCCAAGGTGTACTAGCGGGCCCTAGCTCCTACGAGCAGTACTTC. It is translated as CASSQGVLAGPSSYEQYF.

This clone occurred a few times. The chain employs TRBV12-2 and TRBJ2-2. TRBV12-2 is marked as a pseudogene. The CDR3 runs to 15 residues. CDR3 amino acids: CASRFGDPHTGELFF. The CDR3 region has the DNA TGTGCAAGTCGCTTTGGGGACCCCCACACCGGGGAGCTGTTTTTT.

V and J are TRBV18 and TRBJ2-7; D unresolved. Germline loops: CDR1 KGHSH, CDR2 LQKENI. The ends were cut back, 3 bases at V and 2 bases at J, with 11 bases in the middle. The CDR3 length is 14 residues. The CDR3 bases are TGTGCCAGCTCACCGGGTCTCCAAACCTACGAGCAGTACTTC. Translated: CASSPGLQTYEQYF.

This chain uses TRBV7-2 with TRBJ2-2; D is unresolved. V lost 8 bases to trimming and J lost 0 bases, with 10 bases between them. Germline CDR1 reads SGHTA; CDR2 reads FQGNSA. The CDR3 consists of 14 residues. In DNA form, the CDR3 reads TGTGCCAGCGGCCGGCTAACGAACACCGGGGAGCTGTTTTTT. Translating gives CASGRLTNTGELFF.

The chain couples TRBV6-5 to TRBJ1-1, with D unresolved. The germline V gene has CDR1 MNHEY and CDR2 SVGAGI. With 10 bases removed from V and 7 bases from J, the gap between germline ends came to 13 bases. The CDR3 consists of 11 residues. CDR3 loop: CATEYTDEAFF. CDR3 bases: TGTGCCACCGAGTACACCGATGAAGCTTTCTTT.

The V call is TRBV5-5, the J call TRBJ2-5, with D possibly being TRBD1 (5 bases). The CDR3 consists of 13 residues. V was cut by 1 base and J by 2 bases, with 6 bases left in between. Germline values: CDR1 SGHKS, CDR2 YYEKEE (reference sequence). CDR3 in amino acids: CASSLPGQETQYF. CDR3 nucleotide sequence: TGTGCCAGCAGCTTGCCAGGGCAAGAGACCCAGTACTTC.

This CDR3 reads CASSGGAGGPLNEQFF. In nucleotides, the CDR3 is TGTGCCAGCAGCGGAGGGGCGGGAGGGCCCTTGAATGAGCAGTTCTTC. The chain uses TRBV7-9 and TRBJ2-1; 9 bases fit TRBD2. CDR1 is SEHNR, CDR2 FQNEAQ, per germline (reference sequence). CDR3 length: 16 amino acids. V was clipped by 5 bases and J by 7 bases; unmatched bases: 12.